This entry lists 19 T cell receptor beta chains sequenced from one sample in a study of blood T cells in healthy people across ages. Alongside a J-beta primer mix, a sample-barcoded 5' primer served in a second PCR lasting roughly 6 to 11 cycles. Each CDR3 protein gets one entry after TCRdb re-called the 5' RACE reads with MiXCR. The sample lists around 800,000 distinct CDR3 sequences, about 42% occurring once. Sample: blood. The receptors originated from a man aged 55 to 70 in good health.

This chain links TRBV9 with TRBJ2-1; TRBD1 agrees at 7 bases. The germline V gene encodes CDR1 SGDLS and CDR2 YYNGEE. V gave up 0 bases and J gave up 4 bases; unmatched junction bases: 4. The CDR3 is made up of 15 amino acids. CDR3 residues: CASSVGDRKYNEQFF. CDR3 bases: TGTGCCAGCAGCGTAGGGGACAGAAAATACAATGAGCAGTTCTTC. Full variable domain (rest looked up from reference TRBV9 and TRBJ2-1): DSGVTQTPKHLITATGQRVTLRCSPRSGDLSVYWYQQSLDQGLQFLIQYYNGEERAKGNILERFSAQQFPDLHSELNLSSLELGDSALYFCASSVGDRKYNEQFFGPGTRLTVL.

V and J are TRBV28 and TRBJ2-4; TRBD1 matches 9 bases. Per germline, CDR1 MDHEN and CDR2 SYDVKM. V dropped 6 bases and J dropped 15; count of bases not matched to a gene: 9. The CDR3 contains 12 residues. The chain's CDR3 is CASRLDRDRVYF. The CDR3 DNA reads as TGTGCCAGCAGGTTAGATAGGGACAGGGTGTACTTC.

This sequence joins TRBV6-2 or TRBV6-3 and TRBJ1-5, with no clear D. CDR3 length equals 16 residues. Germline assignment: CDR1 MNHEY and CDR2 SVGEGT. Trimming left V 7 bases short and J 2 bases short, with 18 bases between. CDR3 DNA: TGTGCCAGCACCCCTAGTAGCGGGATAGGCAATCAGCCCCAGCATTTT. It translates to CASTPSSGIGNQPQHF.

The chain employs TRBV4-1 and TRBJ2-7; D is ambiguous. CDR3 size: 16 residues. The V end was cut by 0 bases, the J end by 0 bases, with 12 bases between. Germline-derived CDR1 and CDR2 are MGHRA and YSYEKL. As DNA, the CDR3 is TGCGCCAGCAGCCAAGATCCAGAGCGAAGCTCCTACGAGCAGTACTTC. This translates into CASSQDPERSSYEQYF.

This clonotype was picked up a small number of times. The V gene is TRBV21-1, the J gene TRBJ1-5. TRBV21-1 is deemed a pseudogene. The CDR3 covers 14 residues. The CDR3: CASSKPASNQPQHF. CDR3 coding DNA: TGTGCCAGCAGCAAGCCAGCTAGCAATCAGCCCCAGCATTTT.

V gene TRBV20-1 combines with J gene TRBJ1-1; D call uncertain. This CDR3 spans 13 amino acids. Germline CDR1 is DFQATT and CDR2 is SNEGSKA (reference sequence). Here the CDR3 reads CSAREAGYTEAFF. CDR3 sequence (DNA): TGCAGCGCCCGGGAGGCGGGGTACACTGAAGCTTTCTTT.

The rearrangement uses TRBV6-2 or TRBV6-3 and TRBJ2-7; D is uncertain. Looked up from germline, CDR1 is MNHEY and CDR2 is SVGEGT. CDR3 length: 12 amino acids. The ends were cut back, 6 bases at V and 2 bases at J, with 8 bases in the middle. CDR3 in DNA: TGTGCCAGCAGACAGACAACCTACGAGCAGTACTTC. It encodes CASRQTTYEQYF.

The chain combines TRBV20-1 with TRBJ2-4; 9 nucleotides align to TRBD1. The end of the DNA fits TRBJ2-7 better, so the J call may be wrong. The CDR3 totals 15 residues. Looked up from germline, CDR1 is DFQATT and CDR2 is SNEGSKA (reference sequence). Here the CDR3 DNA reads TGCAGTGCAACTACCGGGACAGGGACAAAGTACGAGCAGTACTTC. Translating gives CSATTGTGTKYEQYF.

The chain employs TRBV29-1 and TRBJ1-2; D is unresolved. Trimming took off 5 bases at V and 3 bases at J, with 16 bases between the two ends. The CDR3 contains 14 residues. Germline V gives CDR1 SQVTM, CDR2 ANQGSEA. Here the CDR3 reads CSVHEGARDYGYTF. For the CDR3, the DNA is TGCAGCGTTCACGAGGGAGCTAGGGACTATGGCTACACCTTC.

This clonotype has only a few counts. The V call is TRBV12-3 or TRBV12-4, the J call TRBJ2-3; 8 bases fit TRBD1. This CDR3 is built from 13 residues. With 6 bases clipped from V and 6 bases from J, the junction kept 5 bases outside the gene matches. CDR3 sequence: CASSRTGGDTQYF. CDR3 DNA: TGTGCCAGCAGCCGAACAGGGGGGGATACGCAGTATTTT.

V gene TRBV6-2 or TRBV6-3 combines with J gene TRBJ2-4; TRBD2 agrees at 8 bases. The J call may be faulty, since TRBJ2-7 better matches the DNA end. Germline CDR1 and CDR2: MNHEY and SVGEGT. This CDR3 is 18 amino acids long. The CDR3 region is CASSYPDRPGLGGDEQYF. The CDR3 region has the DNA TGTGCCAGCAGTTACCCTGATCGACCGGGACTAGGGGGGGACGAGCAGTACTTC.

DNA for the CDR3: TGTGCCAGCTCACTGGGGACAGTGGTGGGCGAGCAGTACTTC. Its translation: CASSLGTVVGEQYF. The rearrangement links TRBV18 to TRBJ2-7; 7 nucleotides match TRBD1. CDR1 KGHSH and CDR2 LQKENI come from the germline V gene. This CDR3 is built from 14 residues. V lost 4 bases to trimming and J lost 6 bases; unmatched junction nucleotides: 9.

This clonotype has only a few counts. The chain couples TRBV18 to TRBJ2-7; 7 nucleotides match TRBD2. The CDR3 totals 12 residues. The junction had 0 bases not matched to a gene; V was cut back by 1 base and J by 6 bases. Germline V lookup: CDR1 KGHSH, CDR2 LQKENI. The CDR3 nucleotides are TGTGCCAGCTCACCACGCGGGAGCGAGCAGTACTTC. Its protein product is CASSPRGSEQYF.

CDR3 in DNA: TGTGCCTACCTAGCGGATGGCACAGATACGCAGTATTTT. Translated, it gives CAYLADGTDTQYF. This chain joins TRBV30 and TRBJ2-3, with 7 bases lining up with TRBD2. Germline V gene data show CDR1 as GTSNPN and CDR2 as SVGIG (reference sequence). The CDR3 loop spans 13 amino acids. J gave up 1 base and V 7 bases, and 5 bases lay outside the gene matches.

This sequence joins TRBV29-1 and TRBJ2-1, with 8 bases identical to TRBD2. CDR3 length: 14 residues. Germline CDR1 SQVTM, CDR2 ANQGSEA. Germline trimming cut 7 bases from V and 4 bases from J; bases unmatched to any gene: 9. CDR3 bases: TGCAGCGCCGCCACTAGCGGCCTTTACAATGAGCAGTTCTTC. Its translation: CSAATSGLYNEQFF.

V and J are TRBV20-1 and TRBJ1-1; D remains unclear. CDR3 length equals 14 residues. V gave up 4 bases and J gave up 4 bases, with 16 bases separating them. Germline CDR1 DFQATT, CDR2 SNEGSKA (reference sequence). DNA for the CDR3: TGCAGTGCTACCCTAGGTGGGGTAGCCACTGAAGCTTTCTTT. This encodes CSATLGGVATEAFF.

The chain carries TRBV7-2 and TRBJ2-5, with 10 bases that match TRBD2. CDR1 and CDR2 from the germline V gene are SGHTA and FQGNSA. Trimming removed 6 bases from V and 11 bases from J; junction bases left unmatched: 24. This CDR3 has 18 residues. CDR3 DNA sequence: TGTGCCAGCAGTCGCCAACTGATAGCGGGGGGAACCTACAATGAGCAGTACTTC. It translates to CASSRQLIAGGTYNEQYF. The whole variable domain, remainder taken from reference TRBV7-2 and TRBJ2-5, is GAGVSQSPSNKVTEKGKDVELRCDPISGHTALYWYRQSLGQGLEFLIYFQGNSAPDKSGLPSDRFSAERTGGSVSTLTIQRTQQEDSAVYLCASSRQLIAGGTYNEQYFGPGTRLLVL.

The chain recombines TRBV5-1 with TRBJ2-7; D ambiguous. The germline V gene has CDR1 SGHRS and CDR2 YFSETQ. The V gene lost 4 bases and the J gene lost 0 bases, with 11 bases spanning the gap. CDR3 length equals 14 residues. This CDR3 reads CASSEEWGSYEQYF. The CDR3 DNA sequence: TGCGCCAGCAGCGAGGAGTGGGGCTCCTACGAGCAGTACTTC.

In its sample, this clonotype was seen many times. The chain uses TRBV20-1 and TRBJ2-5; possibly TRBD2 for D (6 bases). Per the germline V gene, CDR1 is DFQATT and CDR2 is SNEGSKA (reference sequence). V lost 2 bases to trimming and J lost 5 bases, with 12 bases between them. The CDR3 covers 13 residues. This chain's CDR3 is CSARSGGVETQYF. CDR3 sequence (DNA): TGCAGTGCTAGATCCGGGGGAGTGGAGACCCAGTACTTC.